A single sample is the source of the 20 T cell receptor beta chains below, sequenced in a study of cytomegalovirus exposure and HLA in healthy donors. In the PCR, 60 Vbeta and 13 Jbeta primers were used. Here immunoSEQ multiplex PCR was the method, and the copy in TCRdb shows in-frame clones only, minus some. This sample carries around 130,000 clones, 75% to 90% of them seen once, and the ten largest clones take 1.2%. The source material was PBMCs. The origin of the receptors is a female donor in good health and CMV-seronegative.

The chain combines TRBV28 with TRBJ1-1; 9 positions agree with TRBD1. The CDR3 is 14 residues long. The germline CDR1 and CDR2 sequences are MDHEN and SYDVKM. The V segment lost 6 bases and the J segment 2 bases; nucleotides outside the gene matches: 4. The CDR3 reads CASSRDRVNTEAFF. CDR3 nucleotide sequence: TGTGCCAGCAGCCGGGACAGGGTTAACACTGAAGCTTTCTTT. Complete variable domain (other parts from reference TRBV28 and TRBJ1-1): DVKVTQSSRYLVKRTGEKVFLECVQDMDHENMFWYRQDPGLGLRLIYFSYDVKMKEKGDIPEGYSVSREKKERFSLILESASTNQTSMYLCASSRDRVNTEAFFGQGTRLTVV.

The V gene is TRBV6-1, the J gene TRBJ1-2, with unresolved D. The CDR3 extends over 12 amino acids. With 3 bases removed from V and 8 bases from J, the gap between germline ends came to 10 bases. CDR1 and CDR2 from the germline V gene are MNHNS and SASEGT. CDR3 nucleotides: TGTGCCAGCAGTGACAGGCTTTCGGGCTACACCTTC. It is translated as CASSDRLSGYTF.

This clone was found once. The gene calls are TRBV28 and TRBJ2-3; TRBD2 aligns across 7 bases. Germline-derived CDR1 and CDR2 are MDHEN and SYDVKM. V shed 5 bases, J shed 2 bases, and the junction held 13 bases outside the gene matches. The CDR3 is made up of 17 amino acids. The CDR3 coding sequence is TGTGCCAGCAGTAACCCGGGGGGAGCGGGGTCCACAGATACGCAGTATTTT. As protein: CASSNPGGAGSTDTQYF.

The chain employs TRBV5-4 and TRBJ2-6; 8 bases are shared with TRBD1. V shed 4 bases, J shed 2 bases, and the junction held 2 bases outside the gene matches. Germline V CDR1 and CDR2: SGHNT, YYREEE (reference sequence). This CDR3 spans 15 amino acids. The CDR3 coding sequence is TGTGCCAGCAGCCCAGGGGGCCCTGGGGCCAACGTCCTGACTTTC. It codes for CASSPGGPGANVLTF.

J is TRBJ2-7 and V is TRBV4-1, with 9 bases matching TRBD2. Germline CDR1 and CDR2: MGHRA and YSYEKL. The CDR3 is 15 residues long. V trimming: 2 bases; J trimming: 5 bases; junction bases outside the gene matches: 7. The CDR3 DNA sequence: TGCGCCAGCAGCCAATCCTTAGCGGGAGAGGACGAGCAGTACTTC. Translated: CASSQSLAGEDEQYF.

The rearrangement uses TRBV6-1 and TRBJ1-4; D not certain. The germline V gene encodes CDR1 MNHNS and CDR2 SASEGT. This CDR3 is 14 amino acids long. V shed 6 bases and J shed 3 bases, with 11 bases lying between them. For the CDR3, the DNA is TGTGCCAGCAGGTCGGGAGGAGCTAATGAAAAACTGTTTTTT. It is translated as CASRSGGANEKLFF.

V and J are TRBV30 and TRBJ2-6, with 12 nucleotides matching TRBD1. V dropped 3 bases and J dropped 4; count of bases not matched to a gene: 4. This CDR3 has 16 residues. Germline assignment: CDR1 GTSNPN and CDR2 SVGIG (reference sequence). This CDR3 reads CAWRGQGANGANVLTF. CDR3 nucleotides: TGTGCCTGGAGGGGACAGGGGGCGAACGGGGCCAACGTCCTGACTTTC.

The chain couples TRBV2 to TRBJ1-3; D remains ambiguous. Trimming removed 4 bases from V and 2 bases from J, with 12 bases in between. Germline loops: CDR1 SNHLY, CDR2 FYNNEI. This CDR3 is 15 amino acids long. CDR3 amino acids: CASSVGVPTGNTIYF. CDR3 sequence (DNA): TGTGCCAGCAGTGTCGGGGTTCCTACTGGAAACACCATATATTTT.

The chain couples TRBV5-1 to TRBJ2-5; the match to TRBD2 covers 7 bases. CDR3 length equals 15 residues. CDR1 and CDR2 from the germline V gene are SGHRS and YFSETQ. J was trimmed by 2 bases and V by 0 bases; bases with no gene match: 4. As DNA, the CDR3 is TGCGCCAGCAGCTTGGTAGTGGGAGGGCAAGAGACCCAGTACTTC. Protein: CASSLVVGGQETQYF.

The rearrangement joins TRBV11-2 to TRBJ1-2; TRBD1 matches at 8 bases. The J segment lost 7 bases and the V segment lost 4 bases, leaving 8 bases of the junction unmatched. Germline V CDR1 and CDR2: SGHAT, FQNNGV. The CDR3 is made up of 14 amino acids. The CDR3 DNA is TGTGCCAGCAGCTCCCTGGACAGGGAGGGTGGCTACACCTTC. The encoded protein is CASSSLDREGGYTF. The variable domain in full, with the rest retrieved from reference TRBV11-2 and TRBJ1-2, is EAGVAQSPRYKIIEKRQSVAFWCNPISGHATLYWYQQILGQGPKLLIQFQNNGVVDDSQLPKDRFSAERLKGVDSTLKIQPAKLEDSAVYLCASSSLDREGGYTFGSGTRLTVV.

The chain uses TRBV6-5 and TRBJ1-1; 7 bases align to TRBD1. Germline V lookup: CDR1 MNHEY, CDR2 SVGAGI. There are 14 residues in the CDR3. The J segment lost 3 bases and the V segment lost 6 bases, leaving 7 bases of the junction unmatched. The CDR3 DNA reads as TGTGCCAGCAGACGACAGGGAAGGGACACTGAAGCTTTCTTT. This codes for CASRRQGRDTEAFF.

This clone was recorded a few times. CDR3 sequence: CASSKTHRVGNTIYF. CDR3 sequence (DNA): TGTGCCAGCAGCAAAACCCACAGGGTCGGAAACACCATATATTTT. This chain connects TRBV21-1 to TRBJ1-3; the table names TRBD1, a call not compared with the DNA. TRBV21-1 is designated a pseudogene. This CDR3 contains 15 residues.

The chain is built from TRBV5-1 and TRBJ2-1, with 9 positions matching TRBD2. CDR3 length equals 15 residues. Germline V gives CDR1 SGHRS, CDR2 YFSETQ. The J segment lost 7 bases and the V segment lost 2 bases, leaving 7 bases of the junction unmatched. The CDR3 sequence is CASSFVSGRKNEQFF. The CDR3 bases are TGCGCCAGCAGCTTCGTGAGCGGGAGGAAGAATGAGCAGTTCTTC.

CDR3 in amino acids: CASSQDPGVPGYGQYF. CDR3 in DNA: TGCGCCAGCAGCCAAGACCCGGGAGTCCCGGGTTATGGGCAGTACTTC. This chain links TRBV4-1 with TRBJ2-7; tentative D call: TRBD2 (6 bases). Germline V gives CDR1 MGHRA, CDR2 YSYEKL. The V end was cut by 0 bases, the J end by 9 bases, with 21 bases between. This CDR3 comprises 16 residues.

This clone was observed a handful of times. The CDR3 DNA follows: TGTGCCAGTAGTATTTCCCAGGGGAACTATGGCTACACCTTC. This encodes CASSISQGNYGYTF. The chain has TRBV19 and TRBJ1-2, with a tentative D call TRBD1 (6 bases). V lost 3 bases to trimming and J lost 2 bases, with 10 bases between them. CDR1 is LNHDA, CDR2 SQIVND, per germline (reference sequence). This CDR3 spans 14 amino acids.

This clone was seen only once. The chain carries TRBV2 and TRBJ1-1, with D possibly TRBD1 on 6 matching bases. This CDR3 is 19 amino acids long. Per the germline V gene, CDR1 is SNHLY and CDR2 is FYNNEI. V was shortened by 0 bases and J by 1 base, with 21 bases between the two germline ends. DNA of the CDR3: TGTGCCAGCAGTGAAGCATTGGGGGCCCAAGCCCATACGAACACTGAAGCTTTCTTT. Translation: CASSEALGAQAHTNTEAFF. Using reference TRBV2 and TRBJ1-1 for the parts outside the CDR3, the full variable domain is EPEVTQTPSHQVTQMGQEVILRCVPISNHLYFYWYRQILGQKVEFLVSFYNNEISEKSEIFDDQFSVERPDGSNFTLKIRSTKLEDSAMYFCASSEALGAQAHTNTEAFFGQGTRLTVV.

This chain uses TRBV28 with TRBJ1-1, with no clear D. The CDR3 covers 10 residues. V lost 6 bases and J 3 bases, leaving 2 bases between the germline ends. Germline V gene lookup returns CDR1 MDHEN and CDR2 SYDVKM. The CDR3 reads CASSDTEAFF. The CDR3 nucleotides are TGTGCCAGCAGCGACACTGAAGCTTTCTTT.

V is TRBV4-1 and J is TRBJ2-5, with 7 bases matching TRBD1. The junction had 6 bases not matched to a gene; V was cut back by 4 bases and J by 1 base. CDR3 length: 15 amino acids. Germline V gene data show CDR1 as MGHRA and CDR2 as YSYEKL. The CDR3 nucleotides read TGCGCCAGCAGCCGCCGGGACAGCAGCCAAGAGACCCAGTACTTC. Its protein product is CASSRRDSSQETQYF.

In DNA, the CDR3 is TGTGCCAGCAGCTCCGAGACCCGAGGGAGGGGATACGAGCAGTACTTC. Translating gives CASSSETRGRGYEQYF. V and J are TRBV7-9 and TRBJ2-7; TRBD2 aligns across 7 bases. V shed 4 bases, J shed 4 bases, and the junction held 13 bases outside the gene matches. Germline CDR1 is SEHNR and CDR2 is FQNEAQ (reference sequence). The CDR3 is made up of 16 amino acids.

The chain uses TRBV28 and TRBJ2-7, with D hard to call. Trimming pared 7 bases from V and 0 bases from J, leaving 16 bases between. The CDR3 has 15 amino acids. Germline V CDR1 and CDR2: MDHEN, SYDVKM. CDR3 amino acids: CASISGRRTSYEQYF. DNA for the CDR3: TGTGCCAGCATCTCAGGCCGGCGCACCTCCTACGAGCAGTACTTC.